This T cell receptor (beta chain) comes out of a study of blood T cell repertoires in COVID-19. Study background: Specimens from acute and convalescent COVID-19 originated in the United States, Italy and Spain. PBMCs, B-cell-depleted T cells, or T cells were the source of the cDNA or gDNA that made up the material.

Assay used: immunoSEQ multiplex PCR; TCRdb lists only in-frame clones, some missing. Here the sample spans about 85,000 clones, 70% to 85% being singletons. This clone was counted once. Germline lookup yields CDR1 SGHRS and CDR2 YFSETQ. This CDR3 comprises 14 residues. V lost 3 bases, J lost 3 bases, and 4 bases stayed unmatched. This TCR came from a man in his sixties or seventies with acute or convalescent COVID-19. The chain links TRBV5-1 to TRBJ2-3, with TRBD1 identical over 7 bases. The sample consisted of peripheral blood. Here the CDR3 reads CASSSQGVTDTQYF. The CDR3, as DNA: TGCGCCAGCAGCTCCCAGGGGGTAACAGATACGCAGTATTTT.